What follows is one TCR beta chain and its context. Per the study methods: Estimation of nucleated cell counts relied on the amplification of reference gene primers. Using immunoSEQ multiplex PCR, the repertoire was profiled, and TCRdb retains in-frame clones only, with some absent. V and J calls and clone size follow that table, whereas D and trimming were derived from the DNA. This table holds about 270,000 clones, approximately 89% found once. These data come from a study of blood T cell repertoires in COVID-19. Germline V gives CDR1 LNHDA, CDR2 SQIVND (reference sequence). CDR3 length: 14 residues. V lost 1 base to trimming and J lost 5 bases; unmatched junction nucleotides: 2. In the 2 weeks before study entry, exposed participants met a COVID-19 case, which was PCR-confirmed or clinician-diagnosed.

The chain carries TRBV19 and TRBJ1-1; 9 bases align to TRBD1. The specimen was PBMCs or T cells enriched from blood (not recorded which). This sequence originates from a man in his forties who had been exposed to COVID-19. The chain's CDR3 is CASSIGQGVTEAFF. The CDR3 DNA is TGTGCCAGTAGTATAGGACAGGGGGTTACTGAAGCTTTCTTT.